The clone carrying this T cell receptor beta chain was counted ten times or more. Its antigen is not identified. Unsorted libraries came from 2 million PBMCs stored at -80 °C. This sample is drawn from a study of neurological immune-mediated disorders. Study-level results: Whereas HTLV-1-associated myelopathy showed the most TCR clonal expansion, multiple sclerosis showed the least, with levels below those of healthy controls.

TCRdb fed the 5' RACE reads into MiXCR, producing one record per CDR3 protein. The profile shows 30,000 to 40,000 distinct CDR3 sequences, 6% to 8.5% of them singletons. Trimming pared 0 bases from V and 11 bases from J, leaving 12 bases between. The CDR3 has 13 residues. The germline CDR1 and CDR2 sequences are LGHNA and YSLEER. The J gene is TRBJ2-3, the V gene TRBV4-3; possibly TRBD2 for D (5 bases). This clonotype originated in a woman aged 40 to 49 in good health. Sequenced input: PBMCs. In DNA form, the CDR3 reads TGCGCCAGCAGCCAAGATTGGAGCGGAAGGCAGTATTTT. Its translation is CASSQDWSGRQYF.